The T cell receptor beta chain under discussion was sequenced for a study of OX40 agonist ivuxolimab in advanced cancers. Study-level background: Patients were dosed intravenously with ivuxolimab at 0.01 to 10 mg/kg every 2 weeks.

Produced via immunoSEQ multiplex PCR; TCRdb's table is partial and in-frame only. The repertoire holds under 100,000 clones, with just under 95% as singletons. The CDR3 has 14 amino acids. V lost 5 bases and J 1 base, leaving 11 bases between the germline ends. Germline V lookup: CDR1 MNHEY, CDR2 SVGAGI. The receptor was isolated from an adult with an advanced solid tumor such as melanoma, head and neck, liver or kidney cancer. J is TRBJ1-1 and V is TRBV6-5; D gene ambiguous. The starting material was CD4+ or CD8+ T cells sorted from blood, obtained in a trial of the OX40 agonist ivuxolimab. The CDR3 sequence is CASSETGPNTEAFF. The DNA of the CDR3 is TGTGCCAGCAGTGAAACTGGTCCGAACACTGAAGCTTTCTTT.